This TCR beta chain comes out of a study of blood T cell repertoires in COVID-19. Cohort allocation depended upon clinical history that participants reported. Germline CDR1 reads WSHSY; CDR2 reads SAAADI. The V gene end was trimmed by 11 bases and the J gene end by 1 base; junction bases not matched to a gene: 8. This CDR3 has 14 amino acids. Using immunoSEQ multiplex PCR, the repertoire was profiled, and TCRdb retains in-frame clones only, with some absent. This table holds some 270,000 clones, 80% to 90% found once. The chain uses TRBV10-2 and TRBJ1-1; 9 bases agree with TRBD1. The receptor comes from a woman in her fifties or sixties who had been exposed to COVID-19. Source material: PBMCs or T cells enriched from blood (not recorded which). The CDR3 sequence: CASRGQGENTEAFF. Here the CDR3 DNA reads TGCGCCTCACGGGGACAGGGAGAGAACACTGAAGCTTTCTTT.